This paragraph covers one T cell receptor beta chain sequence. This CDR3 region has 14 residues. Trimming pared 0 bases from V and 5 bases from J, leaving 13 bases between. CDR1 and CDR2 (germline): GTSNPN, SVGIG (reference sequence). A quantity of about 0.5 to 1 ug RNA underwent reverse transcription using random hexamers. The CDR3 of TCR beta was amplified by immunoSEQ multiplex PCR across 54 Vbeta and 13 Jbeta. One entry per CDR3 protein, called by TCRdb with MiXCR from the immunoSEQ multiplex PCR reads. The sample holds under 200,000 distinct CDR3 sequences, roughly 90% seen once. This sample stems from a study of CD8 T cells in Susac syndrome. Turning to the study itself: When blood was drawn, patients with Susac syndrome were on intravenous immunoglobulin alone, on corticosteroids, or therapy-naive.

Recently defined diagnostic criteria for definite or probable disease were fulfilled by Susac syndrome patients. Negative isolation was used for CD8+ and CD4+ T cells and FACS enrichment for TEMRA cells. This sequence joins TRBV30 and TRBJ2-5; D is unresolved. This receptor was taken from a human donor with Susac syndrome. The sequenced sample consisted of CD4+ T cells from PBMCs. CDR3 bases: TGTGCCTGGAGTGTACCCCTAACGAGGGAGACCCAGTACTTC. Its translation: CAWSVPLTRETQYF.